This T cell receptor (beta chain) emerged from a study of blood T cell repertoires in COVID-19. Study details: Some COVID-19 samples were acute and others convalescent; all came from the United States, Italy and Spain. In each case, the material was cDNA or gDNA derived from T cells, B-cell-depleted T cells, or PBMCs.

Per the study methods: From reference gene primer amplification, estimates of nucleated cell counts were derived. Sequenced by immunoSEQ multiplex PCR; TCRdb stores in-frame clones only, minus some. The DNA was the basis for D and trimming; V, J and clone size are from that table. This table holds 85,000 to 90,000 clones, over 80% found once. V was trimmed by 3 bases and J by 3 bases, leaving 11 bases between them. The germline V gene encodes CDR1 SGHTA and CDR2 FQGNSA. This CDR3 has 14 amino acids. This sequence originates from a woman over 75 with active or convalescent COVID-19. Sequencing was done on a sample of peripheral blood. The V gene is TRBV7-2, the J gene TRBJ1-1, with D unresolved. CDR3 bases: TGTGCCAGCAGCTTTAACAGATACCACACTGAAGCTTTCTTT. Translation gives CASSFNRYHTEAFF.